Included here is one TCR beta chain sequence, with context. The data derive from a study of cytomegalovirus exposure and HLA in healthy donors. This PCR relied on a set of 60 Vbeta primers and 13 Jbeta primers. The assay was immunoSEQ multiplex PCR, and TCRdb's table has in-frame clones only and misses some. The sample includes about 140,000 clones, 60% to 85% of them seen just once. Donors likely had unrecorded immune exposures despite being nominally healthy when sampled. The sequence came from a man aged 35 to 55 in good health and CMV-seropositive. Sequenced material: PBMCs.

CDR3 sequence reads: CASSIVRDRGDQPQHF. The CDR3, as DNA: TGTGCCAGTAGTATAGTAAGGGACAGGGGAGACCAGCCCCAGCATTTT. The V and J genes are TRBV19 and TRBJ1-5, with TRBD1 matching 10 bases. With V trimmed by 1 base and J by 7 bases, 7 bases remained unmatched. The germline V gene has CDR1 LNHDA and CDR2 SQIVND (reference sequence). The length of the CDR3 is 16 residues.